The 26 T cell receptor beta chains in this list originate from one sample, sequenced in a study of siplizumab effects on memory and regulatory T cells. Generated by immunoSEQ multiplex PCR, the TCRdb table keeps only in-frame clones and is missing some. Of some 100,000 clones listed, roughly 93% are singletons. Sequences were obtained from CD8+ T cells sorted from blood. The source of these receptors is a human donor in good health.

The V and J genes are TRBV5-1 and TRBJ1-1; no clear D gene. V lost 0 bases and J 3 bases, leaving 12 bases between the germline ends. The germline V gene has CDR1 SGHRS and CDR2 YFSETQ. The CDR3 covers 15 residues. The CDR3 sequence is CASSLAGSRDTEAFF. CDR3 coding DNA: TGCGCCAGCAGCTTGGCGGGGTCGAGGGACACTGAAGCTTTCTTT.

The CDR3 here is CASSPWGDNYGYTF. In DNA form, the CDR3 reads TGTGCCAGCAGCCCCTGGGGGGATAACTATGGCTACACCTTC. The chain couples TRBV27 to TRBJ1-2, with D possibly matching TRBD1 (5 bases). The CDR3 has 14 amino acids. V lost 6 bases and J lost 1, with 12 bases in between. Germline V gene lookup returns CDR1 MNHEY and CDR2 SMNVEV (reference sequence).

V usage is TRBV6-4 and J usage is TRBJ1-1; weak D call: TRBD1 (5 bases). The V gene's germline CDR1 is MRHNA and CDR2 SNTAGT. The CDR3 loop spans 15 amino acids. Between the trimmed V and J ends, which lost 0 bases and 7 bases, there was a span of 15 bases. The CDR3 protein is CASSDSGAGFGEAFF. Written as DNA, the CDR3 is TGTGCCAGCAGTGACTCAGGGGCAGGGTTCGGTGAAGCTTTCTTT.

The rearrangement uses TRBV27 and TRBJ2-3; TRBD2 aligns across 7 bases. V shed 8 bases and J 1 base; nucleotides not matched to a gene: 6. This CDR3 has 14 amino acids. CDR1 and CDR2 from the germline V gene are MNHEY and SMNVEV (reference sequence). The CDR3 loop is CASAGTTGTDTQYF. DNA of the CDR3: TGTGCCAGCGCCGGGACTACTGGCACAGATACGCAGTATTTT.

The gene calls are TRBV27 and TRBJ2-1; D is possibly TRBD1 or TRBD2 (5 bases each). The CDR3 is 15 amino acids. Per germline, CDR1 MNHEY and CDR2 SMNVEV (reference sequence). V lost 8 bases and J 5 bases, leaving 19 bases between the germline ends. As DNA, the CDR3 is TGTGCCAGCGGGTACCTAGGGACGGTTAACAATGAGCAGTTCTTC. Protein sequence: CASGYLGTVNNEQFF.

The rearrangement links TRBV9 to TRBJ2-3; 8 bases match TRBD1. CDR3 length: 17 amino acids. V dropped 4 bases and J dropped 2; count of bases not matched to a gene: 12. The germline V gene encodes CDR1 SGDLS and CDR2 YYNGEE. The CDR3 DNA reads TGTGCCAGCAGCTTTAGATCCGGGACAGGATACACAGATACGCAGTATTTT. Residues: CASSFRSGTGYTDTQYF.

This rearrangement joins TRBV13 to TRBJ1-1; no clear D gene. The CDR3 contains 14 residues. Per the germline V gene, CDR1 is PRHDT and CDR2 is FYEKMQ (reference sequence). Trimming stripped 1 base from V and 1 base from J, with 7 bases between. The CDR3 region is CASSLEEENTEAFF. CDR3 nucleotides: TGTGCCAGCAGCTTAGAGGAGGAGAACACTGAAGCTTTCTTT.

CDR3 loop: CASSVADGHKNTEAFF. The CDR3 region has the DNA TGTGCCAGCAGCGTAGCTGATGGACATAAGAACACTGAAGCTTTCTTT. This chain uses TRBV9 with TRBJ1-1; D is perhaps TRBD1 (5 bases). The CDR3 spans 16 residues. From germline, CDR1 is SGDLS and CDR2 YYNGEE. The ends were cut back, 0 bases at V and 1 base at J, with 13 bases in the middle.

The V call is TRBV19, the J call TRBJ2-1; 8 nucleotides agree with TRBD2. The CDR3 has 16 amino acids. The J segment lost 4 bases and the V segment lost 0 bases, leaving 5 bases of the junction unmatched. Germline CDR1 reads LNHDA; CDR2 reads SQIVND (reference sequence). The CDR3 here is CASSIDNLAGYNEQFF. The CDR3 nucleotides are TGTGCCAGTAGTATAGATAATCTAGCGGGTTACAATGAGCAGTTCTTC.

This chain uses TRBV5-5 with TRBJ2-7; no clear D gene. This CDR3 has 13 amino acids. CDR1 SGHKS and CDR2 YYEKEE come from the germline V gene (reference sequence). V was clipped by 2 bases and J by 3 bases, with 9 bases between them. The CDR3 loop is CASSFEIVYEQYF. The DNA of the CDR3 is TGTGCCAGCAGCTTTGAAATAGTCTACGAGCAGTACTTC.

The chain uses TRBV13 and TRBJ1-2, with D hard to call. The CDR3 loop spans 14 amino acids. The germline CDR1 and CDR2 sequences are PRHDT and FYEKMQ (reference sequence). Trimming left V 0 bases short and J 2 bases short, with 7 bases between. The CDR3 DNA is TGTGCCAGCAGCTTAGGAGGATTGAACTATGGCTACACCTTC. As protein: CASSLGGLNYGYTF.

This chain links TRBV21-1 with TRBJ2-5. TRBV21-1 is a known pseudogene. The CDR3 has 12 amino acids. The CDR3, as DNA: TGTGCCAGCAGCAAAGAGTTGGAGACCCAGTACTTC. Amino acids: CASSKELETQYF.

The chain employs TRBV6-1 and TRBJ1-4, with D perhaps matching TRBD1 (5 bases). The CDR3 extends over 15 amino acids. V lost 7 bases and J lost 4, with 16 bases in between. Germline CDR1 reads MNHNS; CDR2 reads SASEGT. CDR3 residues: CASISRGVNNEKLFF. As DNA, the CDR3 is TGTGCCAGCATCTCACGAGGGGTTAATAATGAAAAACTGTTTTTT.

The rearrangement joins TRBV4-2 to TRBJ2-7; D possibly matches TRBD1 or TRBD2 (6 bases each). CDR1 is LGHNA, CDR2 YNFKEQ, per germline. Between the trimmed V and J ends, which lost 4 bases and 3 bases, there was a span of 16 bases. The CDR3 covers 15 residues. The CDR3 region has the DNA TGTGCCAGCAGCCTTAATAGGGGGGAAGGCTACGAGCAGTACTTC. Protein: CASSLNRGEGYEQYF.

V usage is TRBV7-8 and J usage is TRBJ1-4, with TRBD1 matching over 7 bases. The junction had 7 bases not matched to a gene; V was cut back by 1 base and J by 8 bases. Germline CDR1 SGHVS, CDR2 FQNEAQ. CDR3 size: 15 residues. The CDR3 sequence is CASSLGVIGGEKLFF. The DNA of the CDR3 is TGTGCCAGCAGCTTAGGGGTAATAGGGGGCGAAAAACTGTTTTTT.

This chain joins TRBV5-8 and TRBJ2-1; D is possibly TRBD2 (6 bases). There are 15 residues in the CDR3. V dropped 2 bases and J dropped 2 bases, with 11 bases sitting between them. Germline V lookup: CDR1 SGHTS, CDR2 YDEGEE. In nucleotides, the CDR3 is TGTGCCAGCAGCTTTGGTGGCGGGGCCTACAATGAGCAGTTCTTC. This translates into CASSFGGGAYNEQFF.

Worth noting for this clone: The sample holds other DNA sequences that translate to the same CDR3. CDR3 bases: TGTGCCAGCCGACTAGCGGGAGGGCCCTACGAGCAGTACTTC. It yields the protein CASRLAGGPYEQYF. The chain joins TRBV27 to TRBJ2-7; 14 nucleotides align to TRBD2. The V segment lost 8 bases and the J segment 2 bases; nucleotides outside the gene matches: 2. The CDR3 loop spans 14 amino acids. Germline V gene data show CDR1 as MNHEY and CDR2 as SMNVEV (reference sequence).

This sequence joins TRBV27 and TRBJ2-2; 8 positions agree with TRBD2. The V gene's germline CDR1 is MNHEY and CDR2 SMNVEV (reference sequence). After removal of 5 bases from V and 5 bases from J, the junction contained 16 bases not matched to a gene. The CDR3 is 18 amino acids. The CDR3 is CASSPRGSGILLTGELFF. As DNA, the CDR3 is TGTGCCAGCAGTCCCCGAGGTAGCGGGATCTTATTAACCGGGGAGCTGTTTTTT.

This clone was observed a single time. This sequence joins TRBV20-1 and TRBJ2-7; perhaps TRBD1 as D (5 bases). V was shortened by 6 bases and J by 3 bases, with 9 bases between the two germline ends. This CDR3 has 11 residues. CDR1 and CDR2 (germline): DFQATT, SNEGSKA (reference sequence). The CDR3 DNA reads TGCAGTGCCCGACAGAGCTACGAGCAGTACTTC. As protein: CSARQSYEQYF.

This sequence joins TRBV7-9 and TRBJ2-5; the D gene is possibly TRBD2 (6 bases). Trimming stripped 3 bases from V and 5 bases from J, with 10 bases between. CDR3 length: 13 amino acids. Germline assignment: CDR1 SEHNR and CDR2 FQNEAQ (reference sequence). The DNA for the CDR3 is TGTGCCAGCAGCTTTCAGGAGGGGGAGACCCAGTACTTC. Translating gives CASSFQEGETQYF.

In this sample, this clone turned up once. CDR3 nucleotide sequence: TGTGCCAGCAGCCATCTCAAGAACACTGAAGCTTTCTTT. Amino acids: CASSHLKNTEAFF. The V call is TRBV11-2, the J call TRBJ1-1; D gene unclear. CDR3 length: 13 residues. Germline V gene data show CDR1 as SGHAT and CDR2 as FQNNGV. V lost 5 bases, J lost 1 base, and 8 bases lay in between.

The V call is TRBV5-4, the J call TRBJ2-7, with 8 nucleotides matching TRBD1. Per the germline V gene, CDR1 is SGHNT and CDR2 is YYREEE (reference sequence). The CDR3 runs to 16 residues. After removal of 4 bases from V and 2 bases from J, the junction contained 11 bases not matched to a gene. CDR3 bases: TGTGCCAGCAGCCGAATTAAGACAGGGGTTACCTACGAGCAGTACTTC. It yields the protein CASSRIKTGVTYEQYF.

This chain connects TRBV4-1 to TRBJ1-1; the D gene is possibly TRBD1 (5 bases). Trimming shortened V by 0 bases and J by 8 bases, and 7 bases separated the two germline ends. Per the germline V gene, CDR1 is MGHRA and CDR2 is YSYEKL. This CDR3 spans 12 amino acids. Here the CDR3 reads CASSQDREEAFF. In DNA, the CDR3 is TGCGCCAGCAGCCAAGACAGGGAGGAAGCTTTCTTT.

A word on this clone: This specimen includes other DNA sequences encoding the same CDR3. The chain carries TRBV27 and TRBJ2-7; a weak D match, TRBD1 (6 bases). This CDR3 spans 13 amino acids. Per the germline V gene, CDR1 is MNHEY and CDR2 is SMNVEV (reference sequence). V gave up 2 bases and J gave up 3 bases, with 8 bases separating them. CDR3 residues: CASSLTGSYEQYF. The CDR3, as DNA: TGTGCCAGCAGTTTAACAGGGAGCTACGAGCAGTACTTC.

The J gene is TRBJ1-5, the V gene TRBV18, with D perhaps TRBD1 (6 bases). The CDR3 loop spans 14 amino acids. V shed 4 bases and J shed 11 bases, with 18 bases lying between them. CDR1 KGHSH and CDR2 LQKENI come from the germline V gene. The CDR3 reads CASSQQGARRAQHF. CDR3 sequence (DNA): TGTGCCAGCTCACAACAGGGCGCCCGGAGGGCCCAGCATTTT.

The count of this clone is one. The chain employs TRBV18 and TRBJ2-7, with TRBD2 matching 9 bases. The CDR3 covers 15 residues. V shed 2 bases, J shed 4 bases, and the junction held 6 bases outside the gene matches. Germline assignment: CDR1 KGHSH and CDR2 LQKENI. The CDR3 DNA is TGTGCCAGCTCACCATCGGCGGGAGGGCCATACGAGCAGTACTTC. It translates to CASSPSAGGPYEQYF.